This T cell receptor beta chain was identified during a study of OX40 agonist ivuxolimab in advanced cancers. Clones were sequenced by immunoSEQ multiplex PCR, and TCRdb holds only the in-frame ones, with some missing. The table includes about 58,000 clones, 89% detected once. Findings of the study overall: Dosing at 0.1 to 3.0 mg/kg was accompanied by clonal expansion of CD4+ and CD8+ blood T cells by week 6. Part of the nonresponder group also had normalized T-cell clonal expansion that was low. Determination of antigen specificity was not performed for the expanded peripheral T cells.

The V segment lost 4 bases and the J segment 4 bases; nucleotides outside the gene matches: 4. The germline gives CDR1 PRHDT, CDR2 FYEKMQ (reference sequence). The CDR3 runs 15 residues. Points on this clone: No antigen is known for it.

The rearrangement uses TRBV13 and TRBJ2-1, with 10 bases aligning to TRBD1. This material consisted of CD4+ or CD8+ T cells sorted from blood, taken in a trial of the OX40 agonist ivuxolimab. The clonotype originates from an adult with an advanced solid tumor such as melanoma, head and neck, liver or kidney cancer. CDR3 region: CASSYTGQGYNEQFF. CDR3 nucleotides: TGTGCCAGCAGCTACACGGGACAGGGGTACAATGAGCAGTTCTTC. Complete variable domain (other parts from reference TRBV13 and TRBJ2-1): AAGVIQSPRHLIKEKRETATLKCYPIPRHDTVYWYQQGPGQDPQFLISFYEKMQSDKGSIPDRFSAQQFSDYHSELNMSSLELGDSALYFCASSYTGQGYNEQFFGPGTRLTVL.